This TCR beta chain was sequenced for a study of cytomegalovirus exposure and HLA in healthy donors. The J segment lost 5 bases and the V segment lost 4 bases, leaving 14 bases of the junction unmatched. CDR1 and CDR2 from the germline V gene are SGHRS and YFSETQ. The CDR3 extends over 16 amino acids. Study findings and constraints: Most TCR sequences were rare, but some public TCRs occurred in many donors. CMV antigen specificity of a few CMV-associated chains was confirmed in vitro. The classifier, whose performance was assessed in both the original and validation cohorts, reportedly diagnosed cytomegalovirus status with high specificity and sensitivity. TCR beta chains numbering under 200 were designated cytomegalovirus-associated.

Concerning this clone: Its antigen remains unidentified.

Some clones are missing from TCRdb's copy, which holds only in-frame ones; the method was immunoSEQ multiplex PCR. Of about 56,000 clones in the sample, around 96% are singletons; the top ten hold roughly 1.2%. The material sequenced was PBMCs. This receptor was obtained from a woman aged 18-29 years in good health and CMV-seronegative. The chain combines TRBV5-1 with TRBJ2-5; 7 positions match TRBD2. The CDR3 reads CASSPPSGTGGETQYF. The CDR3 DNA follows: TGCGCCAGCAGCCCCCCTAGCGGTACTGGGGGGGAGACCCAGTACTTC.